The rows below give T cell receptor beta chains drawn from one sample of a study of graft-versus-host responses after intestinal transplantation. Produced via immunoSEQ multiplex PCR; TCRdb's table is partial and in-frame only. The sample records about 100,000 clones, 90% being singletons. This specimen consisted of PBMCs, obtained around 450 days after intestinal transplant. Receptor source: a human patient who received an intestinal transplant, so some T cells may come from the graft donor. Both conserved end residues are trimmed from each CDR3. Each record gives: clone size, V gene, J gene, CDR3 protein. Rows may omit the clone size; those that give it use once, few, many or a size class.

>.|TRBV7-9|TRBJ1-3
ASSSPLSGNTIY
>.|TRBV6-5|TRBJ2-4
ASGQGDIQY
>.|TRBV5-1|TRBJ2-2
ASSLEFAGGRPGELF
>once|TRBV19|TRBJ2-4
ASSIEAAVAKNIQY
>.|TRBV5-1|TRBJ2-3
ASRGARGPTDTQY
>few|TRBV7-9|TRBJ1-2
ASSWANSNYGYT
>once|TRBV12-5|TRBJ2-5
ASGPSGGETQY
>.|TRBV29-1|TRBJ2-1
SVGWQSYNEQF
>.|TRBV6-5|TRBJ1-1
ASRPGQGNTEAF
>.|TRBV29-1|TRBJ2-7
SAGVSYEQY
>.|TRBV13|TRBJ2-1
ASSPPGTGRYNEQF
>.|TRBV25-1|TRBJ1-2
ASSEWQGGGVGYT
>.|TRBV7-2|TRBJ2-6
ASSWDRASGANVLT
>.|TRBV29-1|TRBJ1-2
SVGAGAIANYGYT
>.|TRBV7-9|TRBJ2-7
ASSLGTGTYEQY
>.|TRBV15|TRBJ1-4
ATSRSDRDQGRMKLF
>.|TRBV10-2|TRBJ1-6
ASRGTGKSPLH
>few|TRBV6-5|TRBJ1-6
ASSYARGSPLH
>.|TRBV6-6|TRBJ1-1
ASKLSEPENTEAF
>.|TRBV7-2|TRBJ2-1
ASSFRRGGSDEQF
>.|TRBV19|TRBJ2-2
ASWTPGQGFTGELF
>.|TRBV5-1|TRBJ1-1
ASSLGHRNTEAF
>.|TRBV28|TRBJ1-5
ASSGPPGQPQH
>.|TRBV7-9|TRBJ1-1
ASSFQGGAALEAF
>once|TRBV5-4|TRBJ1-2
ASSPGGGRRGYGYT
>.|TRBV6-5|TRBJ2-7
ASSPGTGLSYEQY
>.|TRBV18|TRBJ1-1
ASSPLDGGTEAF
>once|TRBV5-1|TRBJ2-3
ASSPRSGGDTDTQY
>.|TRBV15|TRBJ2-2
ATLSGVVANTGELF
>.|TRBV7-6|TRBJ2-7
ASSLATGGGYEQY
>.|TRBV20-1|TRBJ2-5
SALRAGAQY
>.|TRBV6-6|TRBJ2-2
ASRRQGANTGELF
>.|TRBV6-1|TRBJ2-7
ASSKQLQSSYEQY
>.|TRBV6-5|TRBJ2-7
ASSHRGHRTYEQY
>.|TRBV6-1|TRBJ2-1
ASSDPSGPGDEQF
>.|TRBV6-4|TRBJ2-2
ASSDEGGTGELF
>.|TRBV9|TRBJ2-1
ASSVGGGLKNEQF
>.|TRBV10-3|TRBJ2-5
AISDVAGPSQETQY
>.|TRBV6-5|TRBJ1-4
ATGLGEKLF
>.|TRBV5-4|TRBJ1-2
ASSKQGTHYGYT
>.|TRBV29-1|TRBJ2-5
SVEVAGKRETQY
>.|TRBV11-3|TRBJ2-7
ASSLGDSYEQY
>.|TRBV6-6|TRBJ2-7
ASSYSEGVYEQY
>.|TRBV6-5|TRBJ1-4
ASRRGGPGEKLF
>.|TRBV5-1|TRBJ1-2
ASSPKDYGYT
>.|TRBV19|TRBJ1-4
ASSRGTNEKLF